Included here is one T cell receptor beta chain sequence, with context. What it recognizes is unknown. PCR amplification relied on 60 Vbeta primers (plus 13 Jbeta primers). TCRdb's table, derived via immunoSEQ multiplex PCR, lists solely in-frame clones and lacks some. Counted here are around 280,000 clones, roughly 90% occurring once; the ten biggest clones make up 2% to 3%. The sample is drawn from a study of cytomegalovirus exposure and HLA in healthy donors. Study results and caveats: Productive rates of about 87% or about 30% were seen for most TCR beta V segments in an earlier analysis.

This receptor was obtained from a woman under 30 in good health and CMV-seronegative. The sample was PBMCs.

CDR3 sequence reads: CATSRDNQGAHGNTIYF. The CDR3 DNA is TGTGCCACCAGCAGAGATAATCAGGGGGCGCATGGAAACACCATATATTTT. This chain connects TRBV15 to TRBJ1-3, with 8 bases identical to TRBD1. Trimming removed 0 bases from V and 3 bases from J; junction bases left unmatched: 7. The CDR3 is made up of 17 amino acids. Germline CDR1 reads LNHNV; CDR2 reads YYDKDF (reference sequence).